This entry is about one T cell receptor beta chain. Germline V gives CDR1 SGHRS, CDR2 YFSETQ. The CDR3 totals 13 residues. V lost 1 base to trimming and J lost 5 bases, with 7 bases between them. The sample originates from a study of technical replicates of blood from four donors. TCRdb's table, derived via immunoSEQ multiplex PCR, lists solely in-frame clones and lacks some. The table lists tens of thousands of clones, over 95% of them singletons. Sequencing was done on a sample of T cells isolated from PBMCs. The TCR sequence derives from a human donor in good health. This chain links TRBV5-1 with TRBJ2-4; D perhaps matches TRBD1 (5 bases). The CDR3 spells CASSLTGENIQYF. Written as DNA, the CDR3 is TGCGCCAGCAGCTTGACAGGAGAAAACATTCAGTACTTC.